This TCR beta chain was captured in a study of cytotoxic CD8 clonotypes in ibrutinib-treated CLL. The repertoire was sequenced with immunoSEQ multiplex PCR; TCRdb's copy has only in-frame clones and lacks some. Of 27,000 or so clones listed, roughly 85% were seen once; the top ten hold 8%. V was shortened by 6 bases and J by 3 bases, with 15 bases between the two germline ends. The CDR3 length is 16 residues. Germline CDR1 is MNHEY and CDR2 is SMNVEV (reference sequence). The V gene is TRBV27, the J gene TRBJ2-6; TRBD1 or TRBD2 may be the D gene (5 bases each). The sequence derives from a human donor with chronic lymphocytic leukemia. This specimen was PBMCs, taken after 24 months of ibrutinib treatment. The CDR3: CASSFNRGVGANVLTF. The CDR3 coding sequence is TGTGCCAGCAGCTTTAACCGGGGCGTTGGGGCCAACGTCCTGACTTTC. Full variable domain (remainder filled in from reference TRBV27 and TRBJ2-6): EAQVTQNPRYLITVTGKKLTVTCSQNMNHEYMSWYRQDPGLGLRQIYYSMNVEVTDKGDVPEGYKVSRKEKRNFPLILESPSPNQTSLYFCASSFNRGVGANVLTFGAGSRLTVL.